This is a list of T cell receptor beta chains from one sample in a study of cytomegalovirus exposure and HLA in healthy donors. Produced via immunoSEQ multiplex PCR; TCRdb's table is partial and in-frame only. The sample holds about 170,000 clones, roughly 85% seen once. Material: PBMCs. The receptors were sampled from a man aged 25 to 40 in good health and CMV-seropositive. Both conserved end residues are part of each CDR3. The order of the fields is J gene, clone size, V gene, D gene, CDR3 protein, CDR3 DNA. D genes are given only for firm matches. The size field is filled for only some rows; it gives once, few, many or a size class.

TRBJ1-4	few	TRBV5-1	-	CASSLVGQGINEKLFF	TGCGCCAGCAGCTTGGTGGGGCAGGGAATTAATGAAAAACTGTTTTTT
TRBJ1-1	-	TRBV6-4	-	CASRPSSREITEAFF	TGTGCCAGCAGGCCTTCCAGCAGGGAAATTACTGAAGCTTTCTTT
TRBJ1-2	-	TRBV11-1	-	CASSLRGAYGYTF	TGTGCCAGCAGCTTACGGGGGGCCTATGGCTACACCTTC
TRBJ2-3	once	TRBV30	-	CAWTSNFADTQYF	TGTGCCTGGACTAGCAATTTCGCAGATACGCAGTATTTT
TRBJ2-2	-	TRBV4-3	TRBD2	CASSPISGRRTGELFF	TGCGCCAGCAGCCCCATTAGCGGGAGGCGTACCGGGGAGCTGTTTTTT
TRBJ2-5	once	TRBV4-1	TRBD2	CASSQGVLGRGGAQYF	TGCGCCAGCAGCCAAGGGGTACTCGGGAGGGGCGGGGCCCAGTACTTC
TRBJ1-1	-	TRBV9	-	CASSVAPGPHAEAFF	TGTGCCAGCAGCGTAGCACCAGGGCCTCACGCTGAAGCTTTCTTT
TRBJ2-4	-	TRBV5-8	TRBD2	CASSSLGGLNIQYF	TGTGCCAGCAGCTCCCTGGGGGGGTTAAACATTCAGTACTTC
TRBJ2-1	-	TRBV29-1	-	CSVERSPGEQFF	TGCAGCGTTGAGAGGTCCCCAGGGGAGCAGTTCTTC
TRBJ2-7	once	TRBV7-7	-	CASSLGASYEQYF	TGTGCTAGCAGCTTAGGGGCGAGCTACGAGCAGTACTTC
TRBJ1-1	-	TRBV7-9	-	CASSLSSNTEAFF	TGTGCCAGCAGCTTATCGAGTAACACTGAAGCTTTCTTT